The 30 T cell receptor beta chains below come from one sample, sequenced in a study of blood T cell repertoires in COVID-19. The data were produced by immunoSEQ multiplex PCR, yet TCRdb's version contains in-frame clones alone and is incomplete. This table has about 270,000 clones, roughly nine tenths appearing once. The sequenced sample consisted of PBMCs or T cells enriched from blood (not recorded which). These TCRs come from a woman aged 50 to 60 who had recovered from COVID-19.

The rearrangement uses TRBV15 and TRBJ1-5, with TRBD1 identical over 7 bases. J was trimmed by 5 bases and V by 4 bases; bases with no gene match: 5. Germline assignment: CDR1 LNHNV and CDR2 YYDKDF (reference sequence). The CDR3 sequence is 14 residues long. CDR3 bases: TGTGCCACCAGCACCGACAGGGCCCATCAGCCCCAGCATTTT. It translates to CATSTDRAHQPQHF.

The rearrangement links TRBV6-1 to TRBJ1-2; D call uncertain. CDR1 is MNHNS and CDR2 is SASEGT in the germline V gene. The CDR3 has 12 residues. The ends were cut back, 3 bases at V and 3 bases at J, with 5 bases in the middle. This CDR3 is CASSEGYYGYTF. CDR3 coding DNA: TGTGCCAGCAGTGAGGGCTACTATGGCTACACCTTC.

The chain has TRBV14 and TRBJ2-1, with D perhaps matching TRBD2 (7 bases). This CDR3 contains 18 residues. Germline CDR1 SGHDN, CDR2 FVKESK. Trimming took 1 base from V and 0 from J, leaving 16 bases between them. The CDR3 is CASSQGGARTSSYNEQFF. The CDR3 nucleotides are TGTGCCAGCAGCCAAGGGGGGGCAAGGACTAGCTCCTACAATGAGCAGTTCTTC.

This clone was counted a few times. The V gene is TRBV5-1, the J gene TRBJ1-5; possible D gene TRBD1, 5 bases. V was shortened by 4 bases and J by 6 bases, with 14 bases between the two germline ends. From germline, CDR1 is SGHRS and CDR2 YFSETQ. This CDR3 is 14 amino acids long. The DNA of the CDR3 is TGCGCCAGCAGCCGGGAATGGGGGGGTCAGCCCCAGCATTTT. Translation: CASSREWGGQPQHF.

This clone has only a few counts. V usage is TRBV10-1 and J usage is TRBJ2-5; 8 bases are a match to TRBD2. Losses at the gene ends were 6 bases for V and 4 bases for J; bases not matched to a gene: 4. CDR1 is WNHNN and CDR2 is SYGVQD in the germline V gene (reference sequence). This CDR3 is 13 amino acids long. DNA for the CDR3: TGCGCCAGCAGCGCCGGGAGGGGAGAGACCCAGTACTTC. It encodes CASSAGRGETQYF.

The chain combines TRBV9 with TRBJ2-7; tentatively, D is TRBD1 (6 bases). CDR1 and CDR2 from the germline V gene are SGDLS and YYNGEE. The V end was cut by 4 bases, the J end by 4 bases, with 15 bases between. CDR3 length: 14 residues. CDR3 bases: TGTGCCAGCAGCCCCCCCCACAGGGCGTACGAGCAGTACTTC. This sequence encodes CASSPPHRAYEQYF.

For the CDR3, the DNA is TGTGCCAGCAGCTTCCGGGAAAACTATGGCTACACCTTC. Translation gives CASSFRENYGYTF. V gene TRBV7-2 combines with J gene TRBJ1-2; D unclear. The CDR3 has 13 amino acids. Trimming cost V 3 bases and J 2 bases, with 7 bases left between them. Germline assignment: CDR1 SGHTA and CDR2 FQGNSA. The full variable domain, its missing parts supplied by reference TRBV7-2 and TRBJ1-2, is GAGVSQSPSNKVTEKGKDVELRCDPISGHTALYWYRQSLGQGLEFLIYFQGNSAPDKSGLPSDRFSAERTGGSVSTLTIQRTQQEDSAVYLCASSFRENYGYTFGSGTRLTVV.

This chain's CDR3 is CASSESGLAGGETQYF. The CDR3 DNA is TGTGCCAGCAGTGAAAGCGGCCTAGCGGGAGGTGAGACCCAGTACTTC. V usage is TRBV2 and J usage is TRBJ2-5, with 11 bases identical to TRBD2. V shed 2 bases and J 5 bases; nucleotides not matched to a gene: 7. Germline CDR1 SNHLY, CDR2 FYNNEI. This CDR3 region has 16 residues. Together with reference TRBV2 and TRBJ2-5, the CDR3 gives the full variable domain: EPEVTQTPSHQVTQMGQEVILRCVPISNHLYFYWYRQILGQKVEFLVSFYNNEISEKSEIFDDQFSVERPDGSNFTLKIRSTKLEDSAMYFCASSESGLAGGETQYFGPGTRLLVL.

This chain links TRBV28 with TRBJ2-1; 8 nucleotides align to TRBD1. J lost 4 bases, V lost 5 bases, and 7 bases had no gene match. This CDR3 has 15 residues. CDR1 and CDR2 (germline): MDHEN, SYDVKM. CDR3 loop: CASSHYGTGYNEQFF. CDR3 nucleotides: TGTGCCAGCAGTCATTACGGGACAGGATACAATGAGCAGTTCTTC.

This clone has only a few counts. The rearrangement links TRBV6-5 to TRBJ1-1, with D possibly matching TRBD1 (6 bases). V was trimmed by 4 bases and J by 1 base, leaving 10 bases between them. The CDR3 extends over 14 amino acids. Germline CDR1 MNHEY, CDR2 SVGAGI. DNA of the CDR3: TGTGCCAGCAGTTCGGACAGAGGGAACACTGAAGCTTTCTTT. This codes for CASSSDRGNTEAFF.

This chain uses TRBV7-3 with TRBJ2-1, with 7 bases identical to TRBD2. CDR3 length equals 16 residues. J was trimmed by 9 bases and V by 2 bases; bases with no gene match: 13. Germline values: CDR1 SGHTA, CDR2 FQGTGA. The CDR3 protein is CASSLRSPSSGGEQFF. CDR3 sequence (DNA): TGTGCCAGCAGCTTACGATCCCCGAGTTCGGGGGGTGAGCAGTTCTTC.

The rearrangement uses TRBV30 and TRBJ2-7; 8 bases map to TRBD2. This CDR3 has 14 residues. J lost 3 bases, V lost 0 bases, and 4 bases had no gene match. Germline V gene data show CDR1 as GTSNPN and CDR2 as SVGIG (reference sequence). CDR3 residues: CAWSVGLAGYEQYF. In nucleotides, the CDR3 is TGTGCCTGGAGTGTAGGCCTAGCGGGCTACGAGCAGTACTTC.

The V and J genes are TRBV27 and TRBJ1-5, with D uncertain. The CDR3 is 13 residues long. Germline V CDR1 and CDR2: MNHEY, SMNVEV (reference sequence). V was clipped by 9 bases and J by 2 bases, with 11 bases between them. The CDR3 sequence is CASAVGGNQPQHF. The CDR3 nucleotides are TGTGCCAGTGCGGTGGGAGGCAATCAGCCCCAGCATTTT.

This chain uses TRBV19 with TRBJ2-1, with D tentatively TRBD1 (6 bases). Germline lookup yields CDR1 LNHDA and CDR2 SQIVND (reference sequence). There are 15 residues in the CDR3. V was clipped by 6 bases and J by 0 bases, with 12 bases between them. Here the CDR3 DNA reads TGTGCCAGTAGCCACGACAGGAGCTCCTACAATGAGCAGTTCTTC. Encoded protein: CASSHDRSSYNEQFF.

This clone was counted a few times. The chain combines TRBV3-1 (or the pseudogene TRBV3-2) with TRBJ1-1; D is unresolved. Trimming left V 3 bases short and J 3 bases short, with 5 bases between. The germline gives CDR1 LGHDT, CDR2 YNNKEL (reference sequence). This CDR3 is 12 amino acids long. This chain's CDR3 is CASSHGDTEAFF. CDR3 sequence (DNA): TGTGCCAGCAGCCACGGGGACACTGAAGCTTTCTTT.

The chain uses TRBV30 and TRBJ1-6, with D possibly matching TRBD1 (5 bases). Germline V gene data show CDR1 as GTSNPN and CDR2 as SVGIG (reference sequence). Trimming left V 1 base short and J 8 bases short, with 15 bases between. The CDR3 contains 15 residues. In DNA form, the CDR3 reads TGTGCCTGGAGTGCCCAGACAGACATCTATTCACCCCTCCACTTT. This codes for CAWSAQTDIYSPLHF.

The chain uses TRBV5-6 and TRBJ2-7, with 11 bases identical to TRBD2. The ends lost 4 bases at V and 1 base at J; junction bases unmatched: 10. The CDR3 has 17 residues. The germline V gene encodes CDR1 SGHDT and CDR2 YYEEEE. CDR3 nucleotide sequence: TGTGCCAGCAGCCGAAAGACCCTAGCGGGAGGATCCTACGAGCAGTACTTC. Its translation: CASSRKTLAGGSYEQYF. Combining the CDR3 with reference TRBV5-6 and TRBJ2-7 gives the whole variable domain DAGVTQSPTHLIKTRGQQVTLRCSPKSGHDTVSWYQQALGQGPQFIFQYYEEEERQRGNFPDRFSGHQFPNYSSELNVNALLLGDSALYLCASSRKTLAGGSYEQYFGPGTRLTVT.

The chain recombines TRBV12-3 or TRBV12-4 with TRBJ2-7; D may be TRBD2 (6 bases). The germline V and J ends were trimmed by 5 bases and 4 bases, with 12 bases remaining between them. The CDR3 length is 13 residues. The CDR3 nucleotides are TGTGCCAGCAGTCCGGGGACTCCTTACGAGCAGTACTTC. Translated: CASSPGTPYEQYF.

A remark on this clone: An end of the junction differs from the germline gene, which may be a read error. Here the CDR3 DNA reads TGTGCCAGCAAAGATTATAGCGGGACGAAAACCGGGGAGCTGTTTTTT. The encoded protein is CASKDYSGTKTGELFF. V gene TRBV28 combines with J gene TRBJ2-2; 8 nucleotides align to TRBD2. Germline lookup yields CDR1 MDHEN and CDR2 SYDVKM. This CDR3 contains 16 residues.

The chain joins TRBV7-3 to TRBJ1-5; D is uncertain. Looked up from germline, CDR1 is SGHTA and CDR2 is FQGTGA. V was trimmed by 2 bases and J by 2 bases, leaving 16 bases between them. The CDR3 spans 17 residues. CDR3 in amino acids: CASSLSLTARGNQPQHF. The CDR3 nucleotides read TGTGCCAGCAGCTTATCGTTAACGGCCCGGGGCAATCAGCCCCAGCATTTT.

V gene TRBV28 combines with J gene TRBJ1-5, with a possible D match to TRBD1 (5 bases). Trimming left V 7 bases short and J 6 bases short, with 16 bases between. Germline loops: CDR1 MDHEN, CDR2 SYDVKM. This CDR3 is built from 14 residues. CDR3 protein: CASTIGDGGQPQHF. In DNA form, the CDR3 reads TGTGCCAGCACCATTGGGGACGGGGGTCAGCCCCAGCATTTT.

The count of this clone is one. The V gene is TRBV28, the J gene TRBJ1-4, with 9 bases aligning to TRBD1. There are 11 residues in the CDR3. Germline assignment: CDR1 MDHEN and CDR2 SYDVKM. The trim removed 5 bases at V and 16 bases at J, leaving 5 bases unmatched. The chain's CDR3 is CASSPGTGTFF. CDR3 DNA: TGTGCCAGCAGTCCCGGGACAGGGACGTTTTTT.

This sequence joins TRBV28 and TRBJ2-7, with TRBD2 matching over 12 bases. With V trimmed by 3 bases and J by 3 bases, 3 bases remained unmatched. There are 15 residues in the CDR3. CDR1 and CDR2 (germline): MDHEN, SYDVKM. Here the CDR3 DNA reads TGTGCCAGCAGTTTCCTAGCGGGAGGGCTCTACGAGCAGTACTTC. Residues: CASSFLAGGLYEQYF. Drawing the rest from reference TRBV28 and TRBJ2-7, the complete variable domain is DVKVTQSSRYLVKRTGEKVFLECVQDMDHENMFWYRQDPGLGLRLIYFSYDVKMKEKGDIPEGYSVSREKKERFSLILESASTNQTSMYLCASSFLAGGLYEQYFGPGTRLTVT.

This rearrangement joins TRBV2 to TRBJ1-2, with D perhaps TRBD1 (5 bases). The CDR3 is made up of 14 amino acids. Trimming removed 4 bases at V and 2 bases at J, with 11 bases between. Germline CDR1 SNHLY, CDR2 FYNNEI. For the CDR3, the DNA is TGTGCCAGCAGTGGGGGGGTGGGAAACTATGGCTACACCTTC. Protein: CASSGGVGNYGYTF.

The chain uses TRBV5-5 and TRBJ2-3; TRBD2 matches at 13 bases. J gave up 1 base and V 4 bases, and 9 bases lay outside the gene matches. Germline V gene data show CDR1 as SGHKS and CDR2 as YYEKEE (reference sequence). The CDR3 runs 18 residues. CDR3 nucleotides: TGTGCCAGCAGCCTCACTAGCGGGAGGGTCGGGGGCACAGATACGCAGTATTTT. This gives the protein CASSLTSGRVGGTDTQYF.

The rearrangement uses TRBV5-4 and TRBJ2-1, with D perhaps matching TRBD2 (5 bases). Looked up from germline, CDR1 is SGHNT and CDR2 is YYREEE (reference sequence). This CDR3 has 14 amino acids. V lost 1 base and J 7 bases, leaving 12 bases between the germline ends. CDR3 DNA sequence: TGTGCCAGCAGCTTGCATGGGAGTACTAATGAGCAGTTCTTC. Protein product: CASSLHGSTNEQFF.

This rearrangement joins TRBV4-3 to TRBJ2-1; TRBD2 aligns across 7 bases. V was clipped by 0 bases and J by 7 bases; unmatched bases: 9. Germline CDR1 reads LGHNA; CDR2 reads YSLEER. The length of the CDR3 is 16 residues. CDR3 coding DNA: TGCGCCAGCAGCCAAGATTGGACTAGGGATGGGAATGAGCAGTTCTTC. This sequence encodes CASSQDWTRDGNEQFF.

This chain uses TRBV4-3 with TRBJ2-3, with 11 bases aligning to TRBD2. The trim removed 1 base at V and 3 bases at J, leaving 3 bases unmatched. The germline V gene has CDR1 LGHNA and CDR2 YSLEER. The CDR3 length is 16 residues. Here the CDR3 reads CASSQGRTSGTDTQYF. The DNA for the CDR3 is TGCGCCAGCAGCCAAGGGCGGACTAGCGGGACAGATACGCAGTATTTT.

The V gene is TRBV7-9, the J gene TRBJ2-7, with D possibly being TRBD2 (5 bases). The CDR3 loop spans 14 amino acids. The V and J ends lost 7 bases and 0 bases respectively, with 13 bases between them. Germline loops: CDR1 SEHNR, CDR2 FQNEAQ (reference sequence). CDR3 nucleotides: TGTGCCAGCATACGGGATTTGAACTCCTACGAGCAGTACTTC. This encodes CASIRDLNSYEQYF.

The V and J genes are TRBV28 and TRBJ1-2; no clear D gene. There are 13 residues in the CDR3. The germline V gene has CDR1 MDHEN and CDR2 SYDVKM. The V end lost 3 bases, the J end lost 0 bases, and 5 bases lay between the germline ends. In DNA form, the CDR3 reads TGTGCCAGCAGTTTTAACACTAACTATGGCTACACCTTC. Amino acids: CASSFNTNYGYTF.